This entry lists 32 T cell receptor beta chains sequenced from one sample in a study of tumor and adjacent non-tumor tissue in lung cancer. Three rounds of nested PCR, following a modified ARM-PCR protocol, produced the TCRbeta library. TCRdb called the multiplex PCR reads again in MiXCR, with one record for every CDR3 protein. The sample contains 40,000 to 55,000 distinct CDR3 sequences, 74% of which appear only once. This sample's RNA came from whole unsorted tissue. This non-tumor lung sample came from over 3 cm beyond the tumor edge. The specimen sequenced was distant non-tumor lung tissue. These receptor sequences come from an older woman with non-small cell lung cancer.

CDR3 nucleotides: TGTGCCAGCATCGCCCGGAGGACAACGGGGTTTCACGAGCAGTACTTC. Translated: CASIARRTTGFHEQYF. V gene TRBV6-2 or TRBV6-3 combines with J gene TRBJ2-7; D is tentatively TRBD1 or TRBD2 (5 bases each). Germline CDR1 is MNHEY and CDR2 is SVGEGT. The CDR3 has 16 residues. The ends were cut back, 7 bases at V and 5 bases at J, with 24 bases in the middle.

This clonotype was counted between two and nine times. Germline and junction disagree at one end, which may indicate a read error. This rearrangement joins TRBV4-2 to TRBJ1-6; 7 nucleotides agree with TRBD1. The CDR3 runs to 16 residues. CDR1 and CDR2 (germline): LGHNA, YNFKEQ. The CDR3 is CASGQQGGSYNSPLHF. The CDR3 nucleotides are TGTGCCAGCGGCCAGCAGGGGGGATCCTATAATTCACCCCTCCACTTC.

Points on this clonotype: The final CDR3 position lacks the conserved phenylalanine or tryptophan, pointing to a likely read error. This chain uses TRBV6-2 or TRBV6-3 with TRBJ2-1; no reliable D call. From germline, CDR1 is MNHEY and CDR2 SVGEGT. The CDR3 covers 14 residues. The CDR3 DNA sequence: TGTGCAAGCAGCCGCGAAAGCTCCTACAATGAGCAGTTCTTG. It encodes CASSRESSYNEQFL.

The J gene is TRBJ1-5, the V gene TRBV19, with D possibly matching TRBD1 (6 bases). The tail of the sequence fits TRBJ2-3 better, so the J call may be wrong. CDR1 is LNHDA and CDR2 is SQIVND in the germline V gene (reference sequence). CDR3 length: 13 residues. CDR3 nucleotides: TGTGCCAGTAGAGACCAACCAGGGGATCCCCAGTATTTT. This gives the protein CASRDQPGDPQYF.

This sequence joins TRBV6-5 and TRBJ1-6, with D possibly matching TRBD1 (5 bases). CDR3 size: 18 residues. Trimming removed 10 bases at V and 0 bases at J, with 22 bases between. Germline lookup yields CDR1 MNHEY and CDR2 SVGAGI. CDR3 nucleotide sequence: TGTGCCATTAGTTCCCGAGCTCAGGGCAGCTCCTATAATTCACCCCTCCACTTT. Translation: CAISSRAQGSSYNSPLHF.

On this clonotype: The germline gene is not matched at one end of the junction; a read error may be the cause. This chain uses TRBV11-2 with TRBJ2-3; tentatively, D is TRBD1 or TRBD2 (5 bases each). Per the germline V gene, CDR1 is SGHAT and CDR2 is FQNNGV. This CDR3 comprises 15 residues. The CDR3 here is CASSATGAATYTHYF. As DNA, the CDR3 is TGTGCCAGCAGCGCCACCGGGGCGGCCACATATACGCATTATTTT.

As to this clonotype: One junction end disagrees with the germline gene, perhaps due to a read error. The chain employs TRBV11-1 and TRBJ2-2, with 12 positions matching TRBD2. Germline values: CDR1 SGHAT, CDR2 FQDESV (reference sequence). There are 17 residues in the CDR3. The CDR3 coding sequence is TGCGCCAGCGGCCCGCGACTAGCGGGAGAATCCACCGGGGAGCTATTTTTT. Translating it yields CASGPRLAGESTGELFF.

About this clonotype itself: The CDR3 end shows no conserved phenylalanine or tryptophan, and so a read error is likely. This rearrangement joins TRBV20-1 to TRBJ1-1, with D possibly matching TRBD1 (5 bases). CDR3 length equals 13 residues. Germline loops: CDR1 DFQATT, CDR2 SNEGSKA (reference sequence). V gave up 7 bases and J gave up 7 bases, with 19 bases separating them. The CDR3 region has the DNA TGCAGTGAGAGGGGCAGGGTGGGCATTGAAGCTTTCTCT. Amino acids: CSERGRVGIEAFS.

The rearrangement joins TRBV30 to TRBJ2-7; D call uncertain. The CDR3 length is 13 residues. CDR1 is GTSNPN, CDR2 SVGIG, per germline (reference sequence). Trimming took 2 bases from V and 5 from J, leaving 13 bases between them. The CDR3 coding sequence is TGTGCCTGGAGTATGGGTAGCCTGGACGAGCAGTACTTC. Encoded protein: CAWSMGSLDEQYF.

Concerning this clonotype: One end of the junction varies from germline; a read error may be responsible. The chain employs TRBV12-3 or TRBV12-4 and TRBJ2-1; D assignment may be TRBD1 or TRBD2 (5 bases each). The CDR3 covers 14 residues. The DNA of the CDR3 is TGTGCCATCAAGTTCTTTGGGGGTAGAGCTGAGCTGTTCTTC. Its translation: CAIKFFGGRAELFF.

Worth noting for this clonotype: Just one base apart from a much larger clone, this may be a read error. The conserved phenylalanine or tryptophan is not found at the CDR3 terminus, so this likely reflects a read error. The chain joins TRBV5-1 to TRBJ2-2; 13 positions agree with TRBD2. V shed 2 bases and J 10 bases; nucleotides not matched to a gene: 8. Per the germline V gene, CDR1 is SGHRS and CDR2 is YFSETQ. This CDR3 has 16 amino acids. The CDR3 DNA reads TGCGCCAGCAGCTTTACCACTAGCGGGGGGGCCACGGAGCTGTTTTCT. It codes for CASSFTTSGGATELFS.

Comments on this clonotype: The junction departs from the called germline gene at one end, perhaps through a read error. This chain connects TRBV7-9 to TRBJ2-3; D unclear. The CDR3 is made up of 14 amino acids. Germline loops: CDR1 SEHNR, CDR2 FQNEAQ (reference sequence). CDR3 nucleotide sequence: TGTGCCGGCAGGACGGACCATAGCATAGATACGCAGTATTTT. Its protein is CAGRTDHSIDTQYF.

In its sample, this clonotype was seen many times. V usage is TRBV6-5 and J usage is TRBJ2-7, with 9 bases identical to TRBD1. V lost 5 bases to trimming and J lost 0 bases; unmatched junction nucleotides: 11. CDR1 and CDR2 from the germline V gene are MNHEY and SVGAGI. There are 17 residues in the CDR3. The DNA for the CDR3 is TGTGCCAGCAGTCCGGGACAGGGCCTTCTGTTCTCCTACGAGCAGTACTTC. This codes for CASSPGQGLLFSYEQYF.

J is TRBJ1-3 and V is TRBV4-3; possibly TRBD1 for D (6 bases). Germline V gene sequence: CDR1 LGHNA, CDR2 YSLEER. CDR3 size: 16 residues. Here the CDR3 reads CTNSQDQGTTGNTIYF. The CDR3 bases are TGCACCAACAGCCAAGATCAGGGGACTACTGGAAACACCATATATTTT.

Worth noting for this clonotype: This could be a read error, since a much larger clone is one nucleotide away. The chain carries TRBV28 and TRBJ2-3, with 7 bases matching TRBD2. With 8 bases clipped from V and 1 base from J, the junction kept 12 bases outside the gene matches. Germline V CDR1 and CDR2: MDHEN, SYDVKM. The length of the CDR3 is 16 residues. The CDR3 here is CASGSPGTTGTDTQYF. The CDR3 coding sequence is TGTGCCAGCGGCTCACCCGGGACTACCGGCACAGATACGCAGTATTTT. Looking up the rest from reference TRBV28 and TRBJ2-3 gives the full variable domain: DVKVTQSSRYLVKRTGEKVFLECVQDMDHENMFWYRQDPGLGLRLIYFSYDVKMKEKGDIPEGYSVSREKKERFSLILESASTNQTSMYLCASGSPGTTGTDTQYFGPGTRLTVL.

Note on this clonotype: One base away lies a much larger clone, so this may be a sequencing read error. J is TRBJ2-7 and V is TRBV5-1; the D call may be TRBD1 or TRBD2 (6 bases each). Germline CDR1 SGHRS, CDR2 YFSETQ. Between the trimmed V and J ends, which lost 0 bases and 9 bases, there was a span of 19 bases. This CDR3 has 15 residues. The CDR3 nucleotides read TGCGCCAGCAGCTTGGCTAGGGGGGCTGAGAGTTGGCAGTACTTC. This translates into CASSLARGAESWQYF.

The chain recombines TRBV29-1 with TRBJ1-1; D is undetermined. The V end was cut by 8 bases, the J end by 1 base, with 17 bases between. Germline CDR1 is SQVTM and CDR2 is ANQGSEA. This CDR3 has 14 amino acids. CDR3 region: CSIGGKAGNTEAFF. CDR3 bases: TGCAGCATTGGAGGGAAAGCAGGGAACACTGAAGCTTTCTTT.

CDR3: CASIPRGTSEAFF. In nucleotides, the CDR3 is TGTGCCAGCATACCTCGGGGGACCTCTGAAGCTTTCTTT. V and J are TRBV6-2 or TRBV6-3 and TRBJ1-1; maybe TRBD1 (5 bases). The germline V gene encodes CDR1 MNHEY and CDR2 SVGEGT. V lost 7 bases, J lost 6 bases, and 15 bases lay in between. The CDR3 runs to 13 residues.

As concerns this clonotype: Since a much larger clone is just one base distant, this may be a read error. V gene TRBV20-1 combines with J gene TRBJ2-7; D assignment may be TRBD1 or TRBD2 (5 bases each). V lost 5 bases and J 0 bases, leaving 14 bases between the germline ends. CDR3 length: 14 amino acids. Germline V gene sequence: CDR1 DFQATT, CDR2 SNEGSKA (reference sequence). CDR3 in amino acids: CSALREIHSYEQYF. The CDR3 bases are TGCAGTGCTCTCAGGGAGATCCACTCCTACGAGCAGTACTTC.

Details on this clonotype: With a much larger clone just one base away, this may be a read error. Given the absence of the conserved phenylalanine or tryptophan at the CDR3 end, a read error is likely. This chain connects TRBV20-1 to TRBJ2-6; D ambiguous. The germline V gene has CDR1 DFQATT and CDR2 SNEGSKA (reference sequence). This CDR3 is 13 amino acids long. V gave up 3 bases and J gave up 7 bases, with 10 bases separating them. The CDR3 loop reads CSARPPGANVLTS. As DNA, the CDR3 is TGCAGTGCTAGGCCTCCCGGAGCCAACGTCCTGACTTCC.

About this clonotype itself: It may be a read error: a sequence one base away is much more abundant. The chain's CDR3 is CASTMGGVNTEAFF. The CDR3 DNA reads as TGTGCCAGCACCATGGGAGGGGTGAACACTGAAGCTTTCTTT. The chain carries TRBV7-2 and TRBJ1-1; TRBD1 is a possible D gene (5 bases). There are 14 residues in the CDR3. Trimming took 7 bases from V and 0 from J, leaving 12 bases between them. Germline values: CDR1 SGHTA, CDR2 FQGNSA.

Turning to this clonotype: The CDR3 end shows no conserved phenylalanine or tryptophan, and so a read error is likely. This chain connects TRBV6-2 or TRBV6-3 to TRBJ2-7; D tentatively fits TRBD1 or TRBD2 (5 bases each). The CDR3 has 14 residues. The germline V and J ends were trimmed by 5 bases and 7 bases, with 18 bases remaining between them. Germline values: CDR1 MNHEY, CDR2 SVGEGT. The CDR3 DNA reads TGTGCCAGCAGTACCGGGACCGCTCGGATGGAGCAGTACCTC. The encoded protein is CASSTGTARMEQYL.

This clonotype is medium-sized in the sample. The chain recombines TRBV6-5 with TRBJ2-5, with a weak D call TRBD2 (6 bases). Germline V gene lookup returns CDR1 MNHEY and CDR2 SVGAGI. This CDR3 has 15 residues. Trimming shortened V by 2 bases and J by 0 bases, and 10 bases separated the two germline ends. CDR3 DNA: TGTGCCAGCAGTTACGGCGGGAAGTACCAAGAGACCCAGTACTTC. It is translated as CASSYGGKYQETQYF.

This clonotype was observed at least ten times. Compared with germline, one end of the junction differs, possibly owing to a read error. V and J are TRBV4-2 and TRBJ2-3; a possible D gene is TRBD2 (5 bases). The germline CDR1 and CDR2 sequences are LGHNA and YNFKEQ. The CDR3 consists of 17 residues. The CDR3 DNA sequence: TGTGCCAGCAGCCAAGATTGGGAGCGGTCTAGCACAGATACGCCGCATTTT. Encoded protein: CASSQDWERSSTDTPHF.

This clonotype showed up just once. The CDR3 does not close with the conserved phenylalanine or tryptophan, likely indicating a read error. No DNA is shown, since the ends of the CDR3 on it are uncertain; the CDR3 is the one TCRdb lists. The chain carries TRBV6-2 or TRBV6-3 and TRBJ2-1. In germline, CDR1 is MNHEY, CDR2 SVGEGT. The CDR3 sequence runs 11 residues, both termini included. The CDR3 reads CASSYSDKRFL.

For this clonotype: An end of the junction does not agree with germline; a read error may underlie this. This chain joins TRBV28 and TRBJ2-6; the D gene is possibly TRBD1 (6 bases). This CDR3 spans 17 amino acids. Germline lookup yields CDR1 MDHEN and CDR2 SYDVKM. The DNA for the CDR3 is TGTGTCAGCAGTCCCCAGAGGGGGAGCTCTGGGGCCAACGTCCTGACTTTC. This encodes CVSSPQRGSSGANVLTF.

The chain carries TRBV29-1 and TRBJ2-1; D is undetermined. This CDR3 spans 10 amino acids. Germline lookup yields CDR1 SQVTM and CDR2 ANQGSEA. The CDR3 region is CIARIDEQFF. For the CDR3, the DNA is TGCATCGCCAGAATTGACGAGCAGTTCTTC.

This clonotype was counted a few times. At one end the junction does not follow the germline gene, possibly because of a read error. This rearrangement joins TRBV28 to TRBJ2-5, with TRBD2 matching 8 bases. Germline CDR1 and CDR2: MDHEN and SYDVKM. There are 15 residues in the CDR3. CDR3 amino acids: CVSTTRRGGEETQYF. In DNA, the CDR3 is TGTGTCAGCACCACCCGACGGGGGGGTGAAGAGACCCAGTACTTC.

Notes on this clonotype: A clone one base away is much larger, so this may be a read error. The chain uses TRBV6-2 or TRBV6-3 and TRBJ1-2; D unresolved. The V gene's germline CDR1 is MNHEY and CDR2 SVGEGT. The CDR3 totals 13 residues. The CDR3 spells CDSRMANLYGHTF. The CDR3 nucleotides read TGTGACAGCAGAATGGCGAACCTCTATGGCCACACCTTC.

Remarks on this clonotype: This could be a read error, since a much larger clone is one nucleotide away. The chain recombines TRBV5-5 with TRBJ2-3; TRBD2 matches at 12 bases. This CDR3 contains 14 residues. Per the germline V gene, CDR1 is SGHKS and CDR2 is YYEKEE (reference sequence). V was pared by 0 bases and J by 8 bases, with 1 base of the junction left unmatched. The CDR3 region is CASSLGLAGVTQYF. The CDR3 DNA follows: TGTGCCAGCAGCTTGGGACTAGCGGGAGTTACGCAGTATTTT. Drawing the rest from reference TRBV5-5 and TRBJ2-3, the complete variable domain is DAGVTQSPTHLIKTRGQQVTLRCSPISGHKSVSWYQQVLGQGPQFIFQYYEKEERGRGNFPDRFSARQFPNYSSELNVNALLLGDSALYLCASSLGLAGVTQYFGPGTRLTVL.

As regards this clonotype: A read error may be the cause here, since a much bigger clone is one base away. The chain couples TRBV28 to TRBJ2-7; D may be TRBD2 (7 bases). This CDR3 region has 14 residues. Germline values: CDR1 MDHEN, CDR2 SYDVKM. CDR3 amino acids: CASRGGGDSYKQYF. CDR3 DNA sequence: TGTGCCAGCAGGGGGGGGGGCGACTCCTACAAGCAGTACTTC.

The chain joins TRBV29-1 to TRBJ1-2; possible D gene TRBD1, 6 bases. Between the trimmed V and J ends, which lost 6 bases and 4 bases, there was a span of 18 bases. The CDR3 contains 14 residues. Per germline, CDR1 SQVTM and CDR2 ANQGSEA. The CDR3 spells CSVPAGEEGYGYTF. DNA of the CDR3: TGCAGCGTACCCGCAGGGGAGGAAGGCTATGGCTACACCTTC. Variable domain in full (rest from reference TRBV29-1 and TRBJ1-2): SAVISQKPSRDICQRGTSLTIQCQVDSQVTMMFWYRQQPGQSLTLIATANQGSEATYESGFVIDKFPISRPNLTFSTLTVSNMSPEDSSIYLCSVPAGEEGYGYTFGSGTRLTVV.